This T cell receptor beta chain stems from a study of cytomegalovirus exposure and HLA in healthy donors. Study in general: Among the roughly 370 genotyped donors, around 81% were placed in the Caucasian-associated ancestry cluster. Study-wide findings and caveats: There were some V segments, including TRBV6-2 and TRBV6-3, excluded as indistinguishable. Donor immune exposure was known only as CMV serostatus.

The PCR used 60 Vbeta and 13 Jbeta primers. The protocol was immunoSEQ multiplex PCR, while the TCRdb copy is restricted to in-frame clones and leaves out a portion. The table lists 150,000 to 200,000 clones, 80% of them singletons. This CDR3 has 12 amino acids. Trimming removed 7 bases at V and 7 bases at J, with 11 bases between. Germline V gene sequence: CDR1 MNHNY, CDR2 SVGAGI (reference sequence). This clone has just a few counts. Its antigen is unidentified. The TCR sequence derives from a human donor in good health. The sample comprised PBMCs. This chain uses TRBV6-6 with TRBJ1-3; D is unclear. The CDR3 DNA is TGTGCCAGCAACCTGGCGGGGAACACCATATATTTT. This encodes CASNLAGNTIYF.